What follows are 12 T cell receptor beta chains derived from one specimen sequenced in a study of sequential checkpoint blockade in melanoma. Treatment denoted: randomized to nivolumab then ipilimumab (arm A) or the reverse (arm B). The assay was immunoSEQ multiplex PCR, and TCRdb's table has in-frame clones only and misses some. This table holds roughly 34,000 clones, 75% to 90% found once. Sequences were derived from CD8+ T cells sorted from blood (inferred from file names), sampled from a patient given nivolumab and ipilimumab in sequence. The origin of the receptors is a human donor with melanoma.

The rearrangement joins TRBV2 to TRBJ2-1, with 11 bases identical to TRBD2. CDR1 and CDR2 (germline): SNHLY, FYNNEI. This CDR3 is built from 13 residues. The J segment lost 8 bases and the V segment lost 10 bases, leaving 7 bases of the junction unmatched. CDR3 loop: CAMTGTSGDEQFF. For the CDR3, the DNA is TGTGCCATGACCGGGACTAGCGGTGATGAGCAGTTCTTC.

This clone was picked up one time. The rearrangement uses TRBV2 and TRBJ1-5, with a possible D match to TRBD1 (6 bases). Trimming shortened V by 2 bases and J by 0 bases, and 20 bases separated the two germline ends. This CDR3 spans 19 amino acids. Germline CDR1 SNHLY, CDR2 FYNNEI. The CDR3 DNA sequence: TGTGCCAGCAGTGAATGGAGGGGGTCGGGGGGCCATAGCAATCAGCCCCAGCATTTT. It encodes CASSEWRGSGGHSNQPQHF. Looking up the rest from reference TRBV2 and TRBJ1-5 gives the full variable domain: EPEVTQTPSHQVTQMGQEVILRCVPISNHLYFYWYRQILGQKVEFLVSFYNNEISEKSEIFDDQFSVERPDGSNFTLKIRSTKLEDSAMYFCASSEWRGSGGHSNQPQHFGDGTRLSIL.

The CDR3 DNA follows: TGTGCCAGCAGTGAAGGGGCGGGAGATACGCAGTATTTT. Amino acid sequence: CASSEGAGDTQYF. V is TRBV2 and J is TRBJ2-3; D perhaps matches TRBD2 (5 bases). The germline CDR1 and CDR2 sequences are SNHLY and FYNNEI. The ends were cut back, 1 base at V and 5 bases at J, with 7 bases in the middle. The CDR3 consists of 13 residues.

This clone came up once. The rearrangement links TRBV7-9 to TRBJ2-5; 10 nucleotides agree with TRBD1. Trimming cost V 1 base and J 5 bases; bases outside gene matches: 10. The CDR3 is 17 residues long. CDR1 and CDR2 (germline): SEHNR, FQNEAQ (reference sequence). CDR3 DNA sequence: TGTGCCAGCAGCTTAGGGCTCGACAGGGGGCGAAGGGAGACCCAGTACTTC. This encodes CASSLGLDRGRRETQYF.

The rearrangement uses TRBV5-1 and TRBJ1-2, with a possible D match to TRBD1 (6 bases). Germline V lookup: CDR1 SGHRS, CDR2 YFSETQ. This CDR3 has 16 amino acids. The V gene lost 0 bases and the J gene lost 1 base, with 13 bases spanning the gap. Here the CDR3 DNA reads TGCGCCAGCAGCTTGGGGTTGGGGGCGATTAACTATGGCTACACCTTC. Translating gives CASSLGLGAINYGYTF.

The DNA of the CDR3 is TGTGCCAGCTCGGAACAGGGCTACAATGAGCAGTTCTTC. This codes for CASSEQGYNEQFF. The chain employs TRBV7-8 and TRBJ2-1, with D perhaps matching TRBD1 (6 bases). The ends were cut back, 8 bases at V and 3 bases at J, with 11 bases in the middle. This CDR3 is built from 13 residues. The germline CDR1 and CDR2 sequences are SGHVS and FQNEAQ. Together with reference TRBV7-8 and TRBJ2-1, the CDR3 gives the full variable domain: GAGVSQSPRYKVAKRGQDVALRCDPISGHVSLFWYQQALGQGPEFLTYFQNEAQLDKSGLPSDRFFAERPEGSVSTLKIQRTQQEDSAVYLCASSEQGYNEQFFGPGTRLTVL.

The chain has TRBV7-9 and TRBJ2-7; D unresolved. Germline-derived CDR1 and CDR2 are SEHNR and FQNEAQ (reference sequence). V was cut by 1 base and J by 0 bases, with 7 bases left in between. CDR3 length: 14 amino acids. CDR3: CASSLEESSYEQYF. CDR3 in DNA: TGTGCCAGCAGCTTAGAAGAGAGCTCCTACGAGCAGTACTTC.

The chain employs TRBV28 and TRBJ2-7; TRBD1 aligns across 9 bases. This CDR3 has 15 residues. After removal of 5 bases from V and 5 bases from J, the junction contained 10 bases not matched to a gene. Germline V gene data show CDR1 as MDHEN and CDR2 as SYDVKM. CDR3 DNA: TGTGCCAGCAGTATCCCACAGGGGGCGCAGAACGAGCAGTACTTC. Protein product: CASSIPQGAQNEQYF.

The chain has TRBV7-2 and TRBJ2-5; 8 nucleotides agree with TRBD2. CDR3 length: 19 residues. The germline CDR1 and CDR2 sequences are SGHTA and FQGNSA. Trimming took 2 bases from V and 5 from J; bases not matched to a gene: 19. CDR3 protein: CASSLLRSGGERRGETQYF. The CDR3 coding sequence is TGTGCCAGCAGCTTATTAAGAAGCGGGGGCGAGAGAAGGGGGGAGACCCAGTACTTC.

This rearrangement joins TRBV28 to TRBJ2-7, with D possibly matching TRBD2 (6 bases). Trimming took off 3 bases at V and 1 base at J, with 10 bases between the two ends. The CDR3 extends over 14 amino acids. In germline, CDR1 is MDHEN, CDR2 SYDVKM. In DNA, the CDR3 is TGTGCCAGCAGTTTTCCAGGAGGGTCCTACGAGCAGTACTTC. Amino acid sequence: CASSFPGGSYEQYF. Looking up the rest from reference TRBV28 and TRBJ2-7 gives the full variable domain: DVKVTQSSRYLVKRTGEKVFLECVQDMDHENMFWYRQDPGLGLRLIYFSYDVKMKEKGDIPEGYSVSREKKERFSLILESASTNQTSMYLCASSFPGGSYEQYFGPGTRLTVT.

The chain uses TRBV6-5 and TRBJ1-2, with D unclear. CDR1 is MNHEY and CDR2 is SVGAGI in the germline V gene. CDR3 length: 12 amino acids. V was cut by 6 bases and J by 6 bases, with 11 bases left in between. The CDR3 is CASSRTMDGYTF. The DNA of the CDR3 is TGTGCCAGCAGCCGAACAATGGATGGCTACACCTTC.

The genes are TRBV5-5 and TRBJ2-1; D gene unclear. The CDR3 runs to 14 residues. Trimming removed 4 bases from V and 8 bases from J, with 16 bases in between. CDR1 and CDR2 (germline): SGHKS, YYEKEE (reference sequence). The CDR3 region is CASSPEDRYDEQFF. Written as DNA, the CDR3 is TGTGCCAGCAGCCCTGAAGATCGGTACGATGAGCAGTTCTTC.